This is a list of T cell receptor beta chains from one sample in a study of blood T cell repertoires in COVID-19. Data came from immunoSEQ multiplex PCR; TCRdb stores just in-frame clones and leaves some out. Altogether around 310,000 clones are present, more than 75% being singletons, with the ten largest covering approximately 4%. The specimen sequenced was peripheral blood. The receptor source for this set is a woman aged 45-65 years with active or convalescent COVID-19. CDR3s include the opening cysteine and the closing phenylalanine or tryptophan. The order of the fields is D gene, J gene, V gene, CDR3 length, CDR3 DNA, CDR3 protein. A D gene is named only where the DNA matches it firmly.

D gene: -; J gene: TRBJ2-7; V gene: TRBV6-2/TRBV6-3; CDR3 length: 16; CDR3 DNA: TGTGCCAGCAGTTACTCTTCCAGCGGCAGCTCCTACGAGCAGTACTTC; CDR3 protein: CASSYSSSGSSYEQYF
D gene: -; J gene: TRBJ1-4; V gene: TRBV30; CDR3 length: 14; CDR3 DNA: TGTGCGTACTACCCGGGTGGCCCTAATGAAAAACTGTTTTTT; CDR3 protein: CAYYPGGPNEKLFF
D gene: -; J gene: TRBJ1-2; V gene: TRBV30; CDR3 length: 15; CDR3 DNA: TGTGCCTGGAGTGCCCCCGTTGTCGAGGCCTATGGCTACACCTTC; CDR3 protein: CAWSAPVVEAYGYTF
D gene: -; J gene: TRBJ1-3; V gene: TRBV11-2; CDR3 length: 15; CDR3 DNA: TGTGCCAGCAGCTTACTCGGCGGCTCTGGAAACACCATATATTTT; CDR3 protein: CASSLLGGSGNTIYF
D gene: -; J gene: TRBJ2-3; V gene: TRBV18; CDR3 length: 14; CDR3 DNA: TGTGCCAGCTCATGGGGCACTAGCACAGATACGCAGTATTTT; CDR3 protein: CASSWGTSTDTQYF
D gene: -; J gene: TRBJ1-2; V gene: TRBV28; CDR3 length: 14; CDR3 DNA: TGTGCCAGCAGTTTGGTCAGGGTTAACTATGGCTACACCTTC; CDR3 protein: CASSLVRVNYGYTF
D gene: -; J gene: TRBJ1-5; V gene: TRBV5-1; CDR3 length: 14; CDR3 DNA: TGCGCCAGCAGCCCTAGTTCGGGAGATCAGCCCCAGCATTTT; CDR3 protein: CASSPSSGDQPQHF
D gene: -; J gene: TRBJ1-4; V gene: TRBV5-1; CDR3 length: 17; CDR3 DNA: TGCGCCAGCAGCTCCCTCGCGGGGAGTGCAACTAATGAAAAACTGTTTTTT; CDR3 protein: CASSSLAGSATNEKLFF
D gene: -; J gene: TRBJ2-5; V gene: TRBV7-2; CDR3 length: 12; CDR3 DNA: TGTGCCAGCAGCCAAAACCGGGAGACCCAGTACTTC; CDR3 protein: CASSQNRETQYF
D gene: -; J gene: TRBJ1-6; V gene: TRBV6-2/TRBV6-3; CDR3 length: 14; CDR3 DNA: TGTGCCAGCAGTTACTCGAGGGCGGACCCACCCCTCCACTTT; CDR3 protein: CASSYSRADPPLHF